Presented here are 26 T cell receptor beta chains from one specimen sequenced in a study of post-analysis software for immune sequencing data. Unique molecular identifiers had been added to the TCR beta cDNA libraries. TCRdb passed the PCR reads through MiXCR, listing each CDR3 protein once. The sample consists of 350,000 to 500,000 distinct CDR3 sequences, more than 30% of them appearing once. Notes on the study in general: Patients carried a handful of TRBV segments more frequently than controls did, and TRBV5-6, TRBV5-1 and TRBV20-1 were among them.

These TCRs' antigens remain unknown. The sample taken for sequencing was blood. The receptors were sampled from a girl aged 2-10 years with multiple sclerosis.

This clonotype has more than one count but fewer than ten. The chain carries TRBV3-1 and TRBJ1-1; 7 nucleotides match TRBD1. J was trimmed by 3 bases and V by 4 bases; bases with no gene match: 5. The germline gives CDR1 LGHDT, CDR2 YNNKEL (reference sequence). This CDR3 is built from 14 residues. CDR3 bases: TGTGCCAGCAGCCGACAGGGCGGGGACACTGAAGCTTTCTTT. Protein sequence: CASSRQGGDTEAFF.

A few counts support this clonotype. This chain uses TRBV7-2 with TRBJ2-1, with D tentatively TRBD1 (6 bases). V lost 3 bases and J lost 5, with 11 bases in between. The CDR3 loop spans 14 amino acids. Germline assignment: CDR1 SGHTA and CDR2 FQGNSA. CDR3 nucleotides: TGTGCCAGCAGCTTGGGGGCCTTCAACAATGAGCAGTTCTTC. Translated: CASSLGAFNNEQFF.

The V and J genes are TRBV7-3 and TRBJ2-7; D is possibly TRBD2 (6 bases). From germline, CDR1 is SGHTA and CDR2 FQGTGA. The CDR3 contains 16 residues. With 5 bases removed from V and 2 bases from J, the gap between germline ends came to 19 bases. CDR3 region: CASSPARRDGTYEQYF. As DNA, the CDR3 is TGTGCCAGCAGCCCCGCCCGGAGGGACGGAACCTACGAGCAGTACTTC.

The chain is built from TRBV27 and TRBJ2-3, with D perhaps TRBD2 (6 bases). The germline gives CDR1 MNHEY, CDR2 SMNVEV (reference sequence). The CDR3 runs to 15 residues. Trimming took off 6 bases at V and 4 bases at J, with 17 bases between the two ends. In DNA, the CDR3 is TGTGCCAGCAGCTCCCTACTCGGGAGATCAGATACGCAGTATTTT. Protein: CASSSLLGRSDTQYF.

This clonotype was seen a few times. J is TRBJ2-4 and V is TRBV3-1; D possibly corresponds to TRBD1 (5 bases). The CDR3 contains 18 residues. Trimming removed 1 base from V and 4 bases from J, with 20 bases in between. Germline values: CDR1 LGHDT, CDR2 YNNKEL (reference sequence). The CDR3 DNA sequence: TGTGCCAGCAGCCAAGTCGTCGTGGGGCAGGAGATAAAAAACATTCAGTACTTC. This sequence encodes CASSQVVVGQEIKNIQYF.

The rearrangement links TRBV7-2 to TRBJ2-1; 11 bases map to TRBD1. CDR1 and CDR2 from the germline V gene are SGHTA and FQGNSA. The CDR3 extends over 12 amino acids. After removal of 4 bases from V and 11 bases from J, the junction contained 1 base not matched to a gene. The CDR3 reads CASSWTGGKQFF. CDR3 DNA: TGTGCCAGCAGCTGGACAGGGGGCAAGCAGTTCTTC. Looking up the rest from reference TRBV7-2 and TRBJ2-1 gives the full variable domain: GAGVSQSPSNKVTEKGKDVELRCDPISGHTALYWYRQSLGQGLEFLIYFQGNSAPDKSGLPSDRFSAERTGGSVSTLTIQRTQQEDSAVYLCASSWTGGKQFFGPGTRLTVL.

In this sample, this clonotype turned up a few times. The chain has TRBV29-1 and TRBJ2-7, with no clear D. V was trimmed by 4 bases and J by 6 bases, leaving 16 bases between them. The CDR3 is 13 residues long. The V gene's germline CDR1 is SQVTM and CDR2 ANQGSEA. Written as DNA, the CDR3 is TGCAGCGTTGCCCCACCCGGCAGTCGCGAGCAGTACTTC. Protein product: CSVAPPGSREQYF.

The chain links TRBV7-3 to TRBJ1-1, with D perhaps TRBD1 (5 bases). The germline CDR1 and CDR2 sequences are SGHTA and FQGTGA. CDR3 size: 15 residues. V gave up 1 base and J gave up 1 base, with 10 bases separating them. CDR3 sequence: CASSLNGDGNTEAFF. CDR3 in DNA: TGTGCCAGCAGCTTAAATGGGGACGGGAACACTGAAGCTTTCTTT.

This clonotype was counted between two and nine times. The chain uses TRBV27 and TRBJ1-2, with 8 bases identical to TRBD1. V shed 5 bases, J shed 4 bases, and the junction held 9 bases outside the gene matches. Germline-derived CDR1 and CDR2 are MNHEY and SMNVEV (reference sequence). The CDR3 spans 15 residues. CDR3 protein: CASSPWPGQAYGYTF. The CDR3 DNA sequence: TGTGCCAGCAGTCCCTGGCCGGGACAGGCCTATGGCTACACCTTC.

This clonotype was found a few times. The V gene is TRBV7-9, the J gene TRBJ2-7; D is unclear. The CDR3 consists of 12 residues. Deletions cut 6 bases from V and 8 bases from J, with 14 bases between. Germline lookup yields CDR1 SEHNR and CDR2 FQNEAQ (reference sequence). The CDR3 nucleotides read TGTGCCAGCAGGGTAGAGTCACAGAAGCAGTACTTC. The encoded protein is CASRVESQKQYF.

The CDR3 sequence: CASSQDIKYAGGWFGQVNGYTF. CDR3 nucleotides: TGCGCCAGCAGCCAAGATATCAAGTATGCAGGGGGCTGGTTTGGGCAGGTGAATGGCTACACCTTC. The V call is TRBV4-3, the J call TRBJ1-2; 8 nucleotides line up with TRBD1. Germline V gene data show CDR1 as LGHNA and CDR2 as YSLEER. The CDR3 length is 22 residues. V was clipped by 0 bases and J by 6 bases; unmatched bases: 27.

The V gene is TRBV18, the J gene TRBJ2-1, with 8 bases that match TRBD1. Germline V gene sequence: CDR1 KGHSH, CDR2 LQKENI. The V and J ends lost 0 bases and 10 bases, in that order; junction bases with no gene match: 8. The CDR3 runs 15 residues. The CDR3 spells CASSPPTGAPDEQFF. DNA for the CDR3: TGTGCCAGCTCACCACCGACAGGGGCCCCTGACGAGCAGTTCTTC.

This clonotype occurred once. This chain uses TRBV12-3 or TRBV12-4 with TRBJ1-5; D remains ambiguous. CDR3 length: 13 residues. Deletions cut 9 bases from V and 4 bases from J, with 13 bases between. The CDR3 sequence: CASNLMGNQPQHF. The CDR3 bases are TGTGCCAGTAACCTGATGGGAAATCAGCCCCAGCATTTT.

Remarks on this clonotype: The junction departs from germline at one end; a sequencing error may be responsible. This rearrangement joins TRBV28 to TRBJ2-3; 11 bases are shared with TRBD2. The CDR3 is 15 residues long. Germline CDR1 MDHEN, CDR2 SYDVKM. CDR3 nucleotides: TGTACCAGCAGTTTAGTCCCTAGCGGGGGGGATACGCAGTATTTT. Translation: CTSSLVPSGGDTQYF.

This clonotype occurred a few times. This sequence joins TRBV6-1 and TRBJ1-1; TRBD1 aligns across 9 bases. V shed 6 bases and J 2 bases; nucleotides not matched to a gene: 16. Germline-derived CDR1 and CDR2 are MNHNS and SASEGT. There are 18 residues in the CDR3. CDR3: CASSQRGTGTVPNTEAFF. The CDR3 coding sequence is TGTGCCAGCAGCCAGAGGGGGACAGGGACGGTACCTAACACTGAAGCTTTCTTT.

The V gene is TRBV27, the J gene TRBJ1-2; TRBD1 matches 7 bases. The germline V gene encodes CDR1 MNHEY and CDR2 SMNVEV (reference sequence). This CDR3 has 14 residues. The ends lost 0 bases at V and 8 bases at J; junction bases unmatched: 6. The CDR3 sequence: CASSLSTGTEGYTF. The DNA for the CDR3 is TGTGCCAGCAGTTTATCGACAGGGACGGAGGGCTACACCTTC.

The V call is TRBV20-1, the J call TRBJ2-5; D might be TRBD1 or TRBD2, each matching 5 bases. The CDR3 is 13 residues long. V gave up 5 bases and J gave up 3 bases, with 13 bases separating them. Germline CDR1 DFQATT, CDR2 SNEGSKA (reference sequence). The CDR3 here is CSAPPGREETQYF. The CDR3 nucleotides are TGCAGTGCTCCCCCGGGACGAGAAGAGACCCAGTACTTC.

This clonotype was seen a handful of times. The chain combines TRBV20-1 with TRBJ1-4, with a weak D call TRBD1 (5 bases). From germline, CDR1 is DFQATT and CDR2 SNEGSKA (reference sequence). This CDR3 has 14 residues. Trimming left V 3 bases short and J 5 bases short, with 13 bases between. This CDR3 is CSASKWGENEKLFF. The CDR3, as DNA: TGCAGTGCTAGTAAATGGGGGGAAAATGAAAAACTGTTTTTT.

The V gene is TRBV9, the J gene TRBJ2-7; TRBD2 aligns across 11 bases. The J call is in doubt because the DNA end fits TRBJ2-5 better. Germline CDR1 SGDLS, CDR2 YYNGEE. The CDR3 is made up of 17 amino acids. The CDR3 sequence is CASSSRETSGVLETQYF. DNA of the CDR3: TGTGCCAGCAGCTCCCGGGAGACTAGCGGGGTATTGGAGACCCAGTACTTC.

The V call is TRBV28, the J call TRBJ2-4; D is uncertain. Trimming stripped 5 bases from V and 0 bases from J, with 23 bases between. CDR1 and CDR2 from the germline V gene are MDHEN and SYDVKM. The length of the CDR3 is 19 residues. The CDR3 region is CASSPPGYKSRGAKNIQYF. The CDR3 nucleotides are TGTGCCAGCAGTCCTCCGGGTTACAAGTCGAGAGGAGCCAAAAACATTCAGTACTTC.

This clonotype has just a few counts. The rearrangement uses TRBV20-1 and TRBJ1-2; D perhaps matches TRBD1 (5 bases). The germline V gene has CDR1 DFQATT and CDR2 SNEGSKA (reference sequence). V was trimmed by 5 bases and J by 6 bases, leaving 16 bases between them. This CDR3 spans 13 amino acids. DNA for the CDR3: TGCAGTGCTTCCTCAGGGATGGTGGATGGCTACACCTTC. This encodes CSASSGMVDGYTF.

This chain joins TRBV15 and TRBJ1-4; D gene unclear. The CDR3 is made up of 14 amino acids. V lost 4 bases and J 6 bases, leaving 12 bases between the germline ends. Germline V lookup: CDR1 LNHNV, CDR2 YYDKDF (reference sequence). The CDR3 sequence: CATSTHQIDEKLFF. For the CDR3, the DNA is TGTGCCACCAGCACTCACCAGATCGATGAAAAACTGTTTTTT.

This clonotype occurred a few times. J is TRBJ2-5 and V is TRBV6-5; maybe TRBD1 (5 bases). Germline CDR1 is MNHEY and CDR2 is SVGAGI. Trimming stripped 4 bases from V and 5 bases from J, with 17 bases between. The CDR3 is 15 amino acids. DNA for the CDR3: TGTGCCAGCAGTTTACAGGATACGGATGGGGAGACCCAGTACTTC. Amino acids: CASSLQDTDGETQYF.

The chain is built from TRBV20-1 and TRBJ2-1; D unresolved. V was shortened by 6 bases and J by 7 bases, with 10 bases between the two germline ends. Germline values: CDR1 DFQATT, CDR2 SNEGSKA (reference sequence). The CDR3 extends over 11 amino acids. DNA of the CDR3: TGCAGTGCCCTAAACAAGAATGAGCAGTTCTTC. Amino acids: CSALNKNEQFF.

The rearrangement uses TRBV6-6 and TRBJ2-2; maybe TRBD1 (6 bases). The V and J ends lost 7 bases and 1 base respectively, with 13 bases between them. Germline V CDR1 and CDR2: MNHNY, SVGAGI (reference sequence). The CDR3 length is 15 residues. The CDR3 bases are TGTGCCAGCACCTACAGGGCCGGGAACACCGGGGAGCTGTTTTTT. Translated: CASTYRAGNTGELFF.

V and J are TRBV21-1 and TRBJ1-2. TRBV21-1 is a known pseudogene. The CDR3 loop spans 16 amino acids. The CDR3 spells CASSALGHKGNYGYTF. The CDR3 DNA is TGTGCCAGCAGCGCCCTAGGTCACAAGGGCAACTATGGCTACACCTTC.